A single sample gave rise to the 19 T cell receptor beta chains below, sequenced in a study of blood T cell repertoires in COVID-19. The data were produced by immunoSEQ multiplex PCR, yet TCRdb's version contains in-frame clones alone and is incomplete. Of approximately 65,000 clones listed, around 90% are singletons. The sequenced sample was peripheral blood. The receptors stem from a man aged 50 or older with COVID-19, enrolled during active disease.

The gene calls are TRBV7-2 and TRBJ2-5, with 8 bases matching TRBD1. The length of the CDR3 is 14 residues. CDR1 SGHTA and CDR2 FQGNSA come from the germline V gene. V lost 4 bases and J lost 5; bases outside the gene matches: 6. CDR3 protein: CASSWGQDGETQYF. DNA of the CDR3: TGTGCCAGCAGCTGGGGACAGGATGGCGAGACCCAGTACTTC.

The genes are TRBV24-1 and TRBJ2-3, with 7 bases fitting TRBD2. Germline values: CDR1 KGHDR, CDR2 SFDVKD. The CDR3 extends over 15 amino acids. The junction had 2 bases not matched to a gene; V was cut back by 1 base and J by 2 bases. CDR3 in amino acids: CATSDLSGDTDTQYF. Written as DNA, the CDR3 is TGTGCCACCAGTGATTTAAGCGGGGACACAGATACGCAGTATTTT.

V usage is TRBV6-5 and J usage is TRBJ2-2, with D tentatively TRBD1 (5 bases). This CDR3 has 15 residues. Germline V lookup: CDR1 MNHEY, CDR2 SVGAGI. The V end lost 7 bases, the J end lost 0 bases, and 12 bases lay between the germline ends. CDR3: CASTRQTTNTGELFF. The CDR3, as DNA: TGTGCCAGCACCAGACAGACCACGAACACCGGGGAGCTGTTTTTT.

The chain combines TRBV9 with TRBJ2-3; TRBD2 is a possible D gene (5 bases). V was pared by 4 bases and J by 0 bases, with 12 bases between. The V gene's germline CDR1 is SGDLS and CDR2 YYNGEE. CDR3 length equals 15 residues. CDR3 loop: CASSPRPGSTDTQYF. The CDR3 DNA is TGTGCCAGCAGCCCCCGCCCGGGAAGCACAGATACGCAGTATTTT.

The chain couples TRBV6-5 to TRBJ2-7; D unresolved. Trimming shortened V by 9 bases and J by 2 bases, and 17 bases separated the two germline ends. Germline CDR1 is MNHEY and CDR2 is SVGAGI. CDR3 length: 14 residues. The CDR3 DNA follows: TGTGCCAGTCCGAGCCCCCAGGCGCCCTACGAGCAGTACTTC. Translating gives CASPSPQAPYEQYF.

The chain combines TRBV5-1 with TRBJ2-1; 8 bases map to TRBD2. This CDR3 is 15 amino acids long. CDR1 SGHRS and CDR2 YFSETQ come from the germline V gene. Trimming at V came to 4 bases and at J to 2 bases, leaving 5 bases not matched to a gene. The CDR3 is CASSVLAEAYNEQFF. For the CDR3, the DNA is TGCGCCAGCAGCGTACTAGCGGAGGCCTACAATGAGCAGTTCTTC.

The gene calls are TRBV14 and TRBJ2-6, with TRBD1 as a possible D gene (5 bases). Germline CDR1 SGHDN, CDR2 FVKESK. The germline V and J ends were trimmed by 7 bases and 2 bases, with 15 bases remaining between them. The CDR3 contains 16 residues. CDR3 sequence reads: CASMQGLIAGANVLTF. The CDR3 region has the DNA TGTGCCAGCATGCAGGGCCTAATCGCTGGGGCCAACGTCCTGACTTTC. Combining the CDR3 with reference TRBV14 and TRBJ2-6 gives the whole variable domain EAGVTQFPSHSVIEKGQTVTLRCDPISGHDNLYWYRRVMGKEIKFLLHFVKESKQDESGMPNNRFLAERTGGTYSTLKVQPAELEDSGVYFCASMQGLIAGANVLTFGAGSRLTVL.

The CDR3 DNA sequence: TGTGCCAGCAGTCCGGGACAATATGAAAAACTGTTTTTT. Translated, it gives CASSPGQYEKLFF. The J gene is TRBJ1-4, the V gene TRBV6-2 or TRBV6-3; D possibly corresponds to TRBD1 (6 bases). Germline CDR1 MNHEY, CDR2 SVGEGT. V was pared by 5 bases and J by 6 bases, with 10 bases between. This CDR3 region has 13 residues.

V usage is TRBV11-3 and J usage is TRBJ2-1; D uncertain. The CDR3 runs to 17 residues. Germline loops: CDR1 SGHNT, CDR2 YENEEA. Deletions cut 8 bases from V and 0 bases from J, with 20 bases between. As DNA, the CDR3 is TGTGCCAGCGCCTGGCTGCCCCATCCTAGCTCCTACAATGAGCAGTTCTTC. Translation: CASAWLPHPSSYNEQFF. Full variable domain (rest looked up from reference TRBV11-3 and TRBJ2-1): EAGVVQSPRYKIIEKKQPVAFWCNPISGHNTLYWYLQNLGQGPELLIRYENEEAVDDSQLPKDRFSAERLKGVDSTLKIQPAELGDSAVYLCASAWLPHPSSYNEQFFGPGTRLTVL.

The table lists this clone with a count of one. This chain links TRBV5-1 with TRBJ2-3; TRBD2 matches 13 bases. CDR1 is SGHRS, CDR2 YFSETQ, per germline. V lost 1 base, J lost 7 bases, and 3 bases stayed unmatched. This CDR3 spans 15 amino acids. The CDR3 DNA reads as TGCGCCAGCAGCTTGACTAGCGGGAGGGCACATACGCAGTATTTT. Protein product: CASSLTSGRAHTQYF.

The chain recombines TRBV28 with TRBJ2-7, with 7 bases identical to TRBD1. The CDR3 is made up of 15 amino acids. CDR1 and CDR2 (germline): MDHEN, SYDVKM. V dropped 8 bases and J dropped 2; count of bases not matched to a gene: 12. The CDR3 region has the DNA TGTGCCAGCCCCCCTCCGGCAGGGGGACCCTACGAGCAGTACTTC. Amino acids: CASPPPAGGPYEQYF.

The chain is built from TRBV28 and TRBJ1-2; D gene unclear. CDR1 and CDR2 from the germline V gene are MDHEN and SYDVKM. The CDR3 is 12 amino acids. V gave up 7 bases and J gave up 5 bases, with 11 bases separating them. CDR3 nucleotide sequence: TGTGCCAGCACTAGTACGTTATATGGCTACACCTTC. Translating it yields CASTSTLYGYTF.

In its sample, this clone ranks as medium-sized. The chain carries TRBV6-5 and TRBJ2-1; 11 nucleotides agree with TRBD2. V lost 3 bases, J lost 3 bases, and 1 base stayed unmatched. The germline V gene encodes CDR1 MNHEY and CDR2 SVGAGI. This CDR3 region has 15 residues. The CDR3 nucleotides read TGTGCCAGCAGTTATGGGACTAGCGGCTACAATGAGCAGTTCTTC. This gives the protein CASSYGTSGYNEQFF.

J is TRBJ2-1 and V is TRBV27, with 13 bases matching TRBD2. Germline CDR1 reads MNHEY; CDR2 reads SMNVEV (reference sequence). CDR3 length: 18 residues. V shed 5 bases, J shed 9 bases, and the junction held 16 bases outside the gene matches. The CDR3 region has the DNA TGTGCCAGCAGTCTACCTCGTTTTCCCGGGACTAGCGGGATTGAGCAGTTCTTC. Protein sequence: CASSLPRFPGTSGIEQFF.

The chain is built from TRBV18 and TRBJ1-5, with D perhaps TRBD1 (6 bases). V lost 3 bases and J 4 bases, leaving 13 bases between the germline ends. Per the germline V gene, CDR1 is KGHSH and CDR2 is LQKENI. CDR3 length: 15 amino acids. The CDR3 here is CASSPTGGRNQPQHF. In nucleotides, the CDR3 is TGTGCCAGCTCACCGACGGGGGGCAGGAATCAGCCCCAGCATTTT.

V is TRBV6-6 and J is TRBJ2-1; TRBD1 might be the D (5 bases). The CDR3 totals 15 residues. Germline V CDR1 and CDR2: MNHNY, SVGAGI (reference sequence). V dropped 2 bases and J dropped 2 bases, with 10 bases sitting between them. The CDR3 is CASSYGQGPYNEQFF. The DNA of the CDR3 is TGTGCCAGCAGTTACGGTCAGGGTCCCTACAATGAGCAGTTCTTC.

The chain couples TRBV5-4 to TRBJ1-2; D might be TRBD1 (5 bases). Trimming pared 2 bases from V and 5 bases from J, leaving 13 bases between. The CDR3 length is 14 residues. Germline V CDR1 and CDR2: SGHNT, YYREEE (reference sequence). CDR3 residues: CASSFGADLYGYTF. CDR3 coding DNA: TGTGCCAGCAGCTTTGGGGCAGACCTATATGGCTACACCTTC.

This chain links TRBV5-4 with TRBJ2-3, with 9 bases aligning to TRBD1. Trimming cost V 0 bases and J 8 bases; bases outside gene matches: 4. The V gene's germline CDR1 is SGHNT and CDR2 YYREEE (reference sequence). This CDR3 has 14 amino acids. The CDR3 bases are TGTGCCAGCAGCTTGGCTACGACAGGGGGTACGCAGTATTTT. It codes for CASSLATTGGTQYF.

The CDR3 spells CASSLQSGRTTDTQYF. As DNA, the CDR3 is TGTGCCAGCAGCTTACAAAGCGGGAGGACTACAGATACGCAGTATTTT. The chain combines TRBV7-2 with TRBJ2-3; 9 bases match TRBD2. CDR1 is SGHTA and CDR2 is FQGNSA in the germline V gene. Trimming cost V 2 bases and J 3 bases; bases outside gene matches: 6. The CDR3 runs to 16 residues.